This T cell receptor beta chain was identified in a study of T cell changes during pregnancy in multiple sclerosis. Generated by immunoSEQ multiplex PCR, the TCRdb table keeps only in-frame clones and is missing some. The table lists roughly 77,000 clones, over 85% of them singletons, with roughly 2% in the top ten. Trimming took 3 bases from V and 8 from J; bases not matched to a gene: 12. Germline loops: CDR1 SGHTA, CDR2 FQGNSA. The CDR3 is 15 residues long. This chain links TRBV7-2 with TRBJ1-1; TRBD1 aligns across 7 bases. The TCR sequence derives from a female donor with multiple sclerosis, enrolled in a pregnancy study. The material sequenced was peripheral blood, taken in the second trimester of pregnancy. CDR3 residues: CASSFVGDRTNEAFF. Written as DNA, the CDR3 is TGTGCCAGCAGCTTCGTGGGGGACAGAACAAACGAAGCTTTCTTT.